The entry below describes one TCR beta chain. Its antigen is unknown. This entry comes from a study of T cells expressing NK-cell markers. Whole-study results and caveats: It was still unclear whether expanded NKG2C+ T cell clones were HCMV specific.

With the 5' RACE reads reprocessed, TCRdb shows one record per CDR3 protein and no DNA. The sample yields about 550,000 distinct CDR3 sequences, of which the top ten take up roughly 3.6%. Germline CDR1 is SGHDN and CDR2 is FVKESK. The CDR3 contains 17 residues. The sequenced sample was blood T cells: a sorted CD56 or NKG2C T cell subset, CD4+ or CD8+ T cells, or bulk PBMC T cells (not recorded which). The chain combines TRBV14 with TRBJ2-7; lacking DNA, the TRBD1 call made by TCRdb goes unchecked. The TCR comes from a man aged 18-30 years in good health. The CDR3 loop is CASSHTQDRGHTYEQYF.